These 5 T cell receptor beta chains came from one sample sequenced in a study of T cells in Graves' hyperthyroidism and ophthalmopathy. RNA transcripts provided the source from which TCR beta CDR3 regions were amplified. During a first-round RT-PCR of the TCR CDR3, the HTBI primer set was used. MiXCR, applied by TCRdb to the multiplex PCR reads, yields one record per CDR3 protein. The sample records tens of thousands of distinct CDR3 sequences, 40% to 55% being singletons. Material for sequencing was blood. These receptors all come from a woman aged 45-65 years with Graves' hyperthyroidism that later progressed to Graves' ophthalmopathy.

This clonotype was seen ten or more times. The rearrangement uses TRBV4-1 and TRBJ1-5; D is uncertain. This CDR3 is built from 16 residues. V lost 0 bases and J lost 4, with 13 bases in between. Germline V gives CDR1 MGHRA, CDR2 YSYEKL. In DNA, the CDR3 is TGCGCCAGCAGCCAAGAACTCAGCTGGGGTAATCAGCCCCAGCATTTT. Amino acid sequence: CASSQELSWGNQPQHF.

This clonotype was counted only a few times. A read error may account for a junction end that differs from germline. The chain links TRBV5-1 to TRBJ2-5; either TRBD1 or TRBD2 may fit D (6 bases each). Germline CDR1 reads SGHRS; CDR2 reads YFSETQ. The CDR3 length is 14 residues. CDR3 in DNA: TGCGCCAGCAGCCCCTCGTCCGGAGGGGGGACCCGGTACTTC. Translating it yields CASSPSSGGGTRYF.

This rearrangement joins TRBV20-1 to TRBJ2-5; maybe TRBD1 (5 bases). Deletions cut 6 bases from V and 10 bases from J, with 24 bases between. Germline CDR1 and CDR2: DFQATT and SNEGSKA (reference sequence). The CDR3 totals 14 residues. The CDR3 DNA reads TGCAGTGCGACAGTAGTCGGCAGAAGAGTTGGCCAGTACTTC. It encodes CSATVVGRRVGQYF.

This clonotype was recorded at least ten times. This chain connects TRBV7-9 to TRBJ2-7, with 13 nucleotides matching TRBD2. Per the germline V gene, CDR1 is SEHNR and CDR2 is FQNEAQ (reference sequence). This CDR3 region has 19 residues. After removal of 5 bases from V and 3 bases from J, the junction contained 16 bases not matched to a gene. In nucleotides, the CDR3 is TGTGCCAGCAGCCTAAGACTAGCGGGAGGTCCTCTATCTCTCTACGAGCAGTACTTC. Amino acids: CASSLRLAGGPLSLYEQYF.

This chain links TRBV10-1 with TRBJ2-5, with 8 bases fitting TRBD1. The V and J ends lost 3 bases and 4 bases, in that order; junction bases with no gene match: 4. The CDR3 spans 14 residues. Germline lookup yields CDR1 WNHNN and CDR2 SYGVQD (reference sequence). CDR3 residues: CASSDLRGLETQYF. The CDR3 nucleotides read TGCGCCAGCAGTGATCTCAGGGGGCTAGAGACCCAGTACTTC.